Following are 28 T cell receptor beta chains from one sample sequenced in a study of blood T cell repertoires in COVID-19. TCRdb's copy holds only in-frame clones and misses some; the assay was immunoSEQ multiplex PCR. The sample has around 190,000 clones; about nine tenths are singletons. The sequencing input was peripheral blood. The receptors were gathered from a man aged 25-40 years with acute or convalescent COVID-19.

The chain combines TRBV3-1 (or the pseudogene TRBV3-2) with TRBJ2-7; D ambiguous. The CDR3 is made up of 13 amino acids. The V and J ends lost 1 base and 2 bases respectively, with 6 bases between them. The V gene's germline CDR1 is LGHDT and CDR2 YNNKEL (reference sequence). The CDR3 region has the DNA TGTGCCAGCAGCCAAGCCGGAGCCTACGAGCAGTACTTC. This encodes CASSQAGAYEQYF.

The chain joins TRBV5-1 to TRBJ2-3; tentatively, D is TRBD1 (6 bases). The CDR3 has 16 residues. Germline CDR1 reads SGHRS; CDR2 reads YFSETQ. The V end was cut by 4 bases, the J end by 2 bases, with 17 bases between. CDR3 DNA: TGCGCCAGCAGCCTTATCGGACAGACCTACACAGATACGCAGTATTTT. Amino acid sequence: CASSLIGQTYTDTQYF.

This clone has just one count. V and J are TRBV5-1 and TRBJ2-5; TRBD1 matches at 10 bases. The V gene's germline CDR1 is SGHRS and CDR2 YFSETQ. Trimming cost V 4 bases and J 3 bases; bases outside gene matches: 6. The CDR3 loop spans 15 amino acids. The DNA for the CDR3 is TGCGCCAGCAGCCCCATAGGGACAGGGGAAGAGACCCAGTACTTC. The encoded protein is CASSPIGTGEETQYF.

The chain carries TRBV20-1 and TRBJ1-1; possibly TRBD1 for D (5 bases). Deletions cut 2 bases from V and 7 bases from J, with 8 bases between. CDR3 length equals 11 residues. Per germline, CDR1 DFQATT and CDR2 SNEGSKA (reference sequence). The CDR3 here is CSARQGLEAFF. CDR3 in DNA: TGCAGTGCTAGACAGGGACTTGAAGCTTTCTTT.

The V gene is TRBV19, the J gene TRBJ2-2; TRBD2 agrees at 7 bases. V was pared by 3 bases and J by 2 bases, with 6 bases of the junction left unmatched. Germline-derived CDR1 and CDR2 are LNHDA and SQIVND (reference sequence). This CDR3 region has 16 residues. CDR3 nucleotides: TGTGCCAGTAGTATCCTAGCGGAGGTAAACACCGGGGAGCTGTTTTTT. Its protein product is CASSILAEVNTGELFF.

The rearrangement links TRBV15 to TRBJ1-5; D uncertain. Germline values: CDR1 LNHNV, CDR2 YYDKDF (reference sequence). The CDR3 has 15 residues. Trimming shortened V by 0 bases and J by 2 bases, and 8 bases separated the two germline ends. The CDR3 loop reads CATSRDLAGNQPQHF. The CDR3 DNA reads TGTGCCACCAGCAGAGATTTGGCGGGCAATCAGCCCCAGCATTTT.

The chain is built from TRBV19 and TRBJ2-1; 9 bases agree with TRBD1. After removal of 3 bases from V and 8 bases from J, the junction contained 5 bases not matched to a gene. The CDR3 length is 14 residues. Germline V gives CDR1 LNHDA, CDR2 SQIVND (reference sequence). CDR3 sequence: CASSIGQGKDEQFF. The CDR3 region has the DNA TGTGCCAGTAGTATCGGACAGGGGAAGGATGAGCAGTTCTTC.

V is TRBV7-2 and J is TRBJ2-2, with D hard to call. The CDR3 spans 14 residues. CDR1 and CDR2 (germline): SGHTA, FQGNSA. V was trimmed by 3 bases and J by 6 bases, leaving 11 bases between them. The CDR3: CASSFSLGSGELFF. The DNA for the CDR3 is TGTGCCAGCAGCTTCAGTTTGGGCTCCGGGGAGCTGTTTTTT.

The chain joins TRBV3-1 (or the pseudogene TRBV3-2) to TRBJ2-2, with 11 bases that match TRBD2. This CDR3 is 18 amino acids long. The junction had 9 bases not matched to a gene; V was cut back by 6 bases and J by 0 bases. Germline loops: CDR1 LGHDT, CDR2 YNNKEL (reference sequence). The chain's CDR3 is CASSPGTSGGPNTGELFF. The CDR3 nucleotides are TGTGCCAGCAGTCCCGGGACTAGCGGAGGGCCGAACACCGGGGAGCTGTTTTTT.

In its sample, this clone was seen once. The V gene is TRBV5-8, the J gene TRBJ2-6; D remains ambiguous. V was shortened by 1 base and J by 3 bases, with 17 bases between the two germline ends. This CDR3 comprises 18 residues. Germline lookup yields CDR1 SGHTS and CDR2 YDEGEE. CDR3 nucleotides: TGTGCCAGCAGCTTGACCCATGGTCGTGGGCTTGGGGCCAACGTCCTGACTTTC. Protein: CASSLTHGRGLGANVLTF.

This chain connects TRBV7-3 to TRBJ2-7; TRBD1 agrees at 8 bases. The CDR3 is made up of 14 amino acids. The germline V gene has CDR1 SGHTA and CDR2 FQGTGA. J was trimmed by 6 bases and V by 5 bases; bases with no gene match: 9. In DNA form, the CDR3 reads TGTGCCAGCAGCGCGGGACAGGTAATCTCCGAGCAGTACTTC. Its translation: CASSAGQVISEQYF.

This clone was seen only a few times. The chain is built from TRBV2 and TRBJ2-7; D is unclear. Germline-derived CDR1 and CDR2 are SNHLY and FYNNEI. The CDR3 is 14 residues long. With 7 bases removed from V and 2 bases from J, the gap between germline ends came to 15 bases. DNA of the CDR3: TGTGCCAGCATGAGGCAGCTCCCGACCTACGAGCAGTACTTC. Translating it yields CASMRQLPTYEQYF. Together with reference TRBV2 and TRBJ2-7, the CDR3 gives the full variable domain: EPEVTQTPSHQVTQMGQEVILRCVPISNHLYFYWYRQILGQKVEFLVSFYNNEISEKSEIFDDQFSVERPDGSNFTLKIRSTKLEDSAMYFCASMRQLPTYEQYFGPGTRLTVT.

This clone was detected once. CDR3 protein: CASSPLGTGNQPQHF. As DNA, the CDR3 is TGTGCCAGCAGTCCCCTCGGGACAGGGAATCAGCCCCAGCATTTT. The genes are TRBV27 and TRBJ1-5; TRBD1 matches at 9 bases. Germline trimming cut 5 bases from V and 4 bases from J; bases unmatched to any gene: 6. The CDR3 totals 15 residues. Germline CDR1 is MNHEY and CDR2 is SMNVEV (reference sequence).

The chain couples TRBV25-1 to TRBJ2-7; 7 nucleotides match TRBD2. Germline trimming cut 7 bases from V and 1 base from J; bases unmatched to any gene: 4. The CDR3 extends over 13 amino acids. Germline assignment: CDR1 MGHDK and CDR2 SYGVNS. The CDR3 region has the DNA TGTGCCAGCATGTTCGGGGGGTCCTACGAGCAGTACTTC. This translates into CASMFGGSYEQYF.

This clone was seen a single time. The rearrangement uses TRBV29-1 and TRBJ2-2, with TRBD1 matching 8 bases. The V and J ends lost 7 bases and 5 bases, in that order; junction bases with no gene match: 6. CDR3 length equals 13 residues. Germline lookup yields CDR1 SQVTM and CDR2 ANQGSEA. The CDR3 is CSAGQGRTGELFF. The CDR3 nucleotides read TGCAGCGCAGGACAGGGACGGACCGGGGAGCTGTTTTTT.

This CDR3 is CATSSPIAGVETQYF. The CDR3 coding sequence is TGTGCCACCAGCAGCCCAATAGCGGGAGTGGAGACCCAGTACTTC. The chain carries TRBV15 and TRBJ2-5, with 9 bases lining up with TRBD2. This CDR3 has 15 residues. Germline V gene sequence: CDR1 LNHNV, CDR2 YYDKDF (reference sequence). V was clipped by 3 bases and J by 5 bases; unmatched bases: 7.

This chain's CDR3 is CASRATGGPGQPQHF. The CDR3 nucleotides read TGTGCCAGCAGAGCGACAGGGGGGCCAGGCCAGCCCCAGCATTTT. V and J are TRBV6-4 and TRBJ1-5; TRBD1 matches at 9 bases. The CDR3 runs to 15 residues. Germline CDR1 MRHNA, CDR2 SNTAGT. Losses at the gene ends were 6 bases for V and 7 bases for J; bases not matched to a gene: 10.

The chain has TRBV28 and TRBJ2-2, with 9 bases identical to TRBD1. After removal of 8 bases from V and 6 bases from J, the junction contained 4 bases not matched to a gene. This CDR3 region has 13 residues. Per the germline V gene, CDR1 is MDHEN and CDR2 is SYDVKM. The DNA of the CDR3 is TGTGCCAGCGGGGGACAGGGCGCCGGGGAGCTGTTTTTT. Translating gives CASGGQGAGELFF.

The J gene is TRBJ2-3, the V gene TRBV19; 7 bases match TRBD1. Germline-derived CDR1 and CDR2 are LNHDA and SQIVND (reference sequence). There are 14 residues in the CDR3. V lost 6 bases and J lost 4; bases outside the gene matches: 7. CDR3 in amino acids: CASSGQAISDTQYF. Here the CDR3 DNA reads TGTGCCAGTAGCGGACAGGCGATATCAGATACGCAGTATTTT. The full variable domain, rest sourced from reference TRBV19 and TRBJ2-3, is DGGITQSPKYLFRKEGQNVTLSCEQNLNHDAMYWYRQDPGQGLRLIYYSQIVNDFQKGDIAEGYSVSREKKESFPLTVTSAQKNPTAFYLCASSGQAISDTQYFGPGTRLTVL.

CDR3 DNA sequence: TGCGCCAGCAGCCGGACTAGCGGCCAAGAGACCCAGTACTTC. It yields the protein CASSRTSGQETQYF. The chain joins TRBV10-2 to TRBJ2-5; TRBD2 agrees at 10 bases. V trimming: 6 bases; J trimming: 1 base; junction bases outside the gene matches: 2. The V gene's germline CDR1 is WSHSY and CDR2 SAAADI. The CDR3 is 14 residues long.

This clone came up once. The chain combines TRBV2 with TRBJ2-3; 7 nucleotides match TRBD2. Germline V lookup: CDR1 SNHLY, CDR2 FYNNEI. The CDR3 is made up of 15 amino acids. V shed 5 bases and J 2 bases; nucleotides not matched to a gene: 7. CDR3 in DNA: TGTGCCAGCAGTCCGACGGGGGGATTCACAGATACGCAGTATTTT. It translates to CASSPTGGFTDTQYF.

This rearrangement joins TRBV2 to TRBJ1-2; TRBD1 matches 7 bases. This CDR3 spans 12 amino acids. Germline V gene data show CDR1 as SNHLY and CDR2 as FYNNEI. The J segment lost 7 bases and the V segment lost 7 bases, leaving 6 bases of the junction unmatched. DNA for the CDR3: TGTGCCAGCACTGTTGCAGGGGGTGGCTACACCTTC. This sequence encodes CASTVAGGGYTF.

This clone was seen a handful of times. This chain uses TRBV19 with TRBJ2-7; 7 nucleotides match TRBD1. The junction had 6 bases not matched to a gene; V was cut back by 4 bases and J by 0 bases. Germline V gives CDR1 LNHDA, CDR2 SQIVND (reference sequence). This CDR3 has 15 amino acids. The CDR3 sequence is CASSRFDRASYEQYF. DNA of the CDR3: TGTGCCAGTAGTAGATTTGACAGGGCCTCCTACGAGCAGTACTTC.

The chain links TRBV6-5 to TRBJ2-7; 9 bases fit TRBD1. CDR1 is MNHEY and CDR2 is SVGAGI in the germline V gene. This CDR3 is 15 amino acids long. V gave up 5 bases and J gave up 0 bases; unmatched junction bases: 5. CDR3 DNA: TGTGCCAGCAGTAAGGGACAGGGCGGCTCCTACGAGCAGTACTTC. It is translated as CASSKGQGGSYEQYF.

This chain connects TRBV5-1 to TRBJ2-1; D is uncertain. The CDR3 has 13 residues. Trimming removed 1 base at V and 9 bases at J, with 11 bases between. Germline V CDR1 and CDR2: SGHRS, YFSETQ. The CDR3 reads CASSLSFIAEQFF. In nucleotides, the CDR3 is TGCGCCAGCAGCTTGTCCTTTATAGCTGAGCAGTTCTTC.

The CDR3 DNA reads as TGTGCCAGTAGTATAATCGAACCCCCGGGACAGGGGGCAACTAATGAAAAACTGTTTTTT. It translates to CASSIIEPPGQGATNEKLFF. The chain recombines TRBV19 with TRBJ1-4; 11 bases line up with TRBD1. CDR3 length equals 20 residues. Trimming removed 2 bases from V and 0 bases from J; junction bases left unmatched: 11. Germline CDR1 is LNHDA and CDR2 is SQIVND (reference sequence).

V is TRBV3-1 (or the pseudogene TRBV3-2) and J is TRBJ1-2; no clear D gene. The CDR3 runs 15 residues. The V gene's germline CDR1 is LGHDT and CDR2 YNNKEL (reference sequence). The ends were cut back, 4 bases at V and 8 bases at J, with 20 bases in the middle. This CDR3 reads CASSRLGMMMWGYTF. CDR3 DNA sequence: TGTGCCAGCAGCCGCCTCGGTATGATGATGTGGGGCTACACCTTC.

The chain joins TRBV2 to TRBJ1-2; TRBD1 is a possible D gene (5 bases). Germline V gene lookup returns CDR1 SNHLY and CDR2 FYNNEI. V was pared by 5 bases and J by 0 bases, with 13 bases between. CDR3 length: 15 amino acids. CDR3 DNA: TGTGCCAGCAGTCAAACCCTGACAGCTAACTATGGCTACACCTTC. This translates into CASSQTLTANYGYTF. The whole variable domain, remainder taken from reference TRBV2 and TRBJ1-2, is EPEVTQTPSHQVTQMGQEVILRCVPISNHLYFYWYRQILGQKVEFLVSFYNNEISEKSEIFDDQFSVERPDGSNFTLKIRSTKLEDSAMYFCASSQTLTANYGYTFGSGTRLTVV.